Shown below are 18 T cell receptor beta chains from a single sample sequenced in a study of spatial heterogeneity in lung cancer (dated by TCRdb to about 2019). The time point label for this specimen denotes: sample taken at primary tumor resection. The method behind the library was 5' RACE. The run used a NextSeq 500. TCRdb reanalyzed the raw reads on its own, using fastp at Q25 for trimming and MiXCR for clone calling, and kept in-frame beta chains. Each entry is one CDR3 protein sequence, shown with its most common DNA and genes. The sample has tens of thousands of distinct CDR3 sequences on record, approximately 12% of them singletons. Approximately 39% of the sample goes to the ten largest clones. The starting material was PBMCs, obtained at surgery. The origin of the receptors is a male donor with early-stage non-small cell lung cancer.

This clonotype was counted a few times. The gene calls are TRBV6-6 and TRBJ2-4; D uncertain. This CDR3 is built from 15 residues. Germline values: CDR1 MNHNY, CDR2 SVGAGI (reference sequence). The germline V and J ends were trimmed by 7 bases and 0 bases, with 13 bases remaining between them. CDR3 in DNA: TGTGCCAGCACCTTCGCAGTGTTAGCCAAAAACATTCAGTACTTC. This sequence encodes CASTFAVLAKNIQYF.

This sequence joins TRBV27 and TRBJ2-5; perhaps D is TRBD1 or TRBD2 (6 bases each). V dropped 6 bases and J dropped 2 bases, with 13 bases sitting between them. The germline CDR1 and CDR2 sequences are MNHEY and SMNVEV (reference sequence). The CDR3 consists of 14 residues. The CDR3 DNA follows: TGTGCCAGCAGCTTTTGGGGGGCACAAGAGACCCAGTACTTC. This translates into CASSFWGAQETQYF.

This rearrangement joins TRBV10-3 to TRBJ2-3, with 10 bases lining up with TRBD1. This CDR3 is built from 13 residues. Germline CDR1 reads ENHRY; CDR2 reads SYGVKD. V was clipped by 9 bases and J by 4 bases; unmatched bases: 4. DNA of the CDR3: TGTGCCATGCGGACAGGGGGAGCAGATACGCAGTATTTT. Encoded protein: CAMRTGGADTQYF.

This clonotype was seen a handful of times. The genes are TRBV28 and TRBJ1-2; D possibly corresponds to TRBD1 (5 bases). The V end lost 2 bases, the J end lost 0 bases, and 10 bases lay between the germline ends. Germline V CDR1 and CDR2: MDHEN, SYDVKM. The CDR3 contains 15 residues. This CDR3 reads CASSLGQGPNYGYTF. In DNA, the CDR3 is TGTGCCAGCAGTTTAGGGCAGGGCCCTAACTATGGCTACACCTTC.

This clonotype came up many times. The chain employs TRBV5-1 and TRBJ2-7, with TRBD1 matching 7 bases. After removal of 3 bases from V and 5 bases from J, the junction contained 8 bases not matched to a gene. This CDR3 is built from 14 residues. Germline V gene sequence: CDR1 SGHRS, CDR2 YFSETQ. Here the CDR3 reads CASSSGQALDEQYF. The DNA for the CDR3 is TGCGCCAGCAGCTCAGGACAGGCCTTGGACGAGCAGTACTTC.

This clonotype has a handful of counts. The rearrangement uses TRBV27 and TRBJ2-5; possibly TRBD1 for D (5 bases). The CDR3 is 12 residues long. V lost 5 bases and J lost 4, with 8 bases in between. Per the germline V gene, CDR1 is MNHEY and CDR2 is SMNVEV (reference sequence). CDR3 in DNA: TGTGCCAGCAGTACCCAGGGAGAGACCCAGTACTTC. Amino acid sequence: CASSTQGETQYF.

This clonotype was counted between two and nine times. The V and J genes are TRBV20-1 and TRBJ1-5; TRBD1 might be the D (5 bases). The CDR3 contains 14 residues. The V and J ends lost 1 base and 3 bases respectively, with 10 bases between them. CDR1 and CDR2 from the germline V gene are DFQATT and SNEGSKA (reference sequence). DNA of the CDR3: TGCAGTGCTAGAGTCGGGGGTGTCAATCAGCCCCAGCATTTT. Amino acids: CSARVGGVNQPQHF.

This clonotype was counted a few times. CDR3 residues: CASSNRLGGNSPLHF. The CDR3, as DNA: TGTGCCAGCAGCAATCGGTTAGGAGGTAATTCACCCCTCCACTTT. V and J are TRBV9 and TRBJ1-6; no firm D call. Per the germline V gene, CDR1 is SGDLS and CDR2 is YYNGEE. The CDR3 totals 15 residues. The V end lost 4 bases, the J end lost 6 bases, and 14 bases lay between the germline ends. The full variable domain, its missing parts supplied by reference TRBV9 and TRBJ1-6, is DSGVTQTPKHLITATGQRVTLRCSPRSGDLSVYWYQQSLDQGLQFLIQYYNGEERAKGNILERFSAQQFPDLHSELNLSSLELGDSALYFCASSNRLGGNSPLHFGNGTRLTVT.

This rearrangement joins TRBV7-2 to TRBJ1-4; 9 bases agree with TRBD1. The ends lost 1 base at V and 8 bases at J; junction bases unmatched: 5. The CDR3 is 15 amino acids. The germline CDR1 and CDR2 sequences are SGHTA and FQGNSA. The CDR3 nucleotides are TGTGCCAGCAGCTTAGTTGCGACAGGGGGGGAAAAACTGTTTTTT. This encodes CASSLVATGGEKLFF.

The chain has TRBV6-2 or TRBV6-3 and TRBJ2-1; D unresolved. The CDR3 has 11 residues. Trimming removed 2 bases at V and 10 bases at J, with 6 bases between. From germline, CDR1 is MNHEY and CDR2 SVGEGT. The CDR3: CASSYPREQFF. CDR3 nucleotide sequence: TGTGCCAGCAGTTACCCGAGGGAGCAGTTCTTC.

The sample holds many counts of this clonotype. This sequence joins TRBV28 and TRBJ2-6; D is ambiguous. Per germline, CDR1 MDHEN and CDR2 SYDVKM. The CDR3 is made up of 15 amino acids. The V end was cut by 7 bases, the J end by 0 bases, with 10 bases between. The CDR3 nucleotides are TGTGCCAGCACCCGACGTTCCTCTGGGGCCAACGTCCTGACTTTC. Translating it yields CASTRRSSGANVLTF.

This clonotype was detected many times. V is TRBV7-6 and J is TRBJ2-7, with TRBD2 matching 9 bases. Trimming removed 5 bases from V and 0 bases from J; junction bases left unmatched: 5. The germline CDR1 and CDR2 sequences are SGHVS and FNYEAQ. The length of the CDR3 is 15 residues. The CDR3 bases are TGTGCCAGCAGCCCTACTAGCGGGTCCTCCTACGAGCAGTACTTC. It specifies CASSPTSGSSYEQYF.

The rearrangement uses TRBV6-2 or TRBV6-3 and TRBJ2-2, with TRBD2 identical over 11 bases. This CDR3 contains 17 residues. CDR1 and CDR2 from the germline V gene are MNHEY and SVGEGT. Trimming removed 6 bases from V and 6 bases from J; junction bases left unmatched: 12. The CDR3 region is CASSPSTSGSIAGELFF. In DNA, the CDR3 is TGTGCCAGCAGCCCTAGTACTAGCGGGAGTATCGCCGGGGAGCTGTTTTTT.

The chain joins TRBV30 to TRBJ2-1; the D gene is possibly TRBD1 (5 bases). V gave up 0 bases and J gave up 5 bases, with 5 bases separating them. This CDR3 comprises 12 residues. The V gene's germline CDR1 is GTSNPN and CDR2 SVGIG (reference sequence). In nucleotides, the CDR3 is TGTGCCTGGAGTGTAGGGGACAATGAGCAGTTCTTC. Protein: CAWSVGDNEQFF.

The chain joins TRBV20-1 to TRBJ2-1; 8 bases agree with TRBD2. Germline V lookup: CDR1 DFQATT, CDR2 SNEGSKA (reference sequence). The length of the CDR3 is 12 residues. Trimming took 6 bases from V and 8 from J; bases not matched to a gene: 6. CDR3 sequence (DNA): TGCAGTGCCCGCCTGCGGGAGGATGAGCAGTTCTTC. This codes for CSARLREDEQFF.

This chain connects TRBV7-2 to TRBJ2-1; 10 bases are shared with TRBD2. CDR1 SGHTA and CDR2 FQGNSA come from the germline V gene. The CDR3 sequence is 16 residues long. V lost 7 bases and J lost 6; bases outside the gene matches: 12. The CDR3 region is CASIHPAGGPLNEQFF. Here the CDR3 DNA reads TGTGCCAGCATCCATCCAGCGGGAGGGCCTCTCAATGAGCAGTTCTTC.

The chain couples TRBV7-9 to TRBJ2-5; 11 nucleotides align to TRBD2. J gave up 10 bases and V 5 bases, and 6 bases lay outside the gene matches. The germline V gene encodes CDR1 SEHNR and CDR2 FQNEAQ (reference sequence). This CDR3 spans 13 amino acids. Here the CDR3 DNA reads TGTGCCAGCAGCCACACTAGCGGGGGCCTCCAGTACTTC. Its protein product is CASSHTSGGLQYF.

There are a few counts of this clonotype. V usage is TRBV20-1 and J usage is TRBJ2-1; maybe TRBD2 (5 bases). Germline V gene lookup returns CDR1 DFQATT and CDR2 SNEGSKA (reference sequence). The CDR3 is 13 residues long. The ends were cut back, 8 bases at V and 9 bases at J, with 20 bases in the middle. In DNA form, the CDR3 reads TGCAGTTTGAAGCGGCTTCCACCCAGTGAGCAGTTCTTC. Amino acids: CSLKRLPPSEQFF.